This TCR beta chain was identified during a study of shared clonotypes between healthy human individuals. Overall study results and limits: The generation probabilities recorded for non-shared clonotypes fell below those of clonotypes shared by all four donors. Across subsets, estimated richness was generally greater for naive than for memory populations.

As for this clone: What it binds is unknown.

Naive CD8 cells were CD45RO-negative, positively selected for CCR7, excluding terminally differentiated effector memory CD45RA+ cells. An assay was performed, and its level was deep. Profiling relied on immunoSEQ multiplex PCR, and the TCRdb table lists in-frame clones only, not all of them. This table holds over 2 million clones, approximately 94% found once. Sequencing used naive CD8+ T cells sorted from blood. The receptor's source is a man between 18 and 29 years old in good health.

The CDR3: CASSESSGSYNEQFF. In DNA, the CDR3 is TGCGCCAGCAGTGAGTCTAGCGGGAGCTACAATGAGCAGTTCTTC. The chain joins TRBV10-1 to TRBJ2-1; TRBD2 agrees at 9 bases. Germline V gives CDR1 WNHNN, CDR2 SYGVQD (reference sequence). After removal of 0 bases from V and 3 bases from J, the junction contained 0 bases not matched to a gene. CDR3 size: 15 residues.